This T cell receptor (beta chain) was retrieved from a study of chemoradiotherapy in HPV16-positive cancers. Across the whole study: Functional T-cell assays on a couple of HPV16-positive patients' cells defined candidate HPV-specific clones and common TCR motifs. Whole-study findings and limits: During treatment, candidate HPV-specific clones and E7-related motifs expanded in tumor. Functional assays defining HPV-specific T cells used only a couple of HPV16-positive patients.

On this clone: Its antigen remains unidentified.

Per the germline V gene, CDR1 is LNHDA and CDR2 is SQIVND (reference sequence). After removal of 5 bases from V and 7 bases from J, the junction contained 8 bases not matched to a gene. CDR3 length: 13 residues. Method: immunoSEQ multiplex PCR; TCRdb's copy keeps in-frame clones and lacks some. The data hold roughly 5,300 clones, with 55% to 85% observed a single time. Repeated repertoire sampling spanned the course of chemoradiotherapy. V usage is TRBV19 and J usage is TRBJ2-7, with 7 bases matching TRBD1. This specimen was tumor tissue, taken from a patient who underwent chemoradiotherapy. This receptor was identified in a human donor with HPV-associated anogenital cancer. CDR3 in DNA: TGTGCCAGTAGTTGGACAGGCCCGGGGGAGCAGTACTTC. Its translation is CASSWTGPGEQYF.